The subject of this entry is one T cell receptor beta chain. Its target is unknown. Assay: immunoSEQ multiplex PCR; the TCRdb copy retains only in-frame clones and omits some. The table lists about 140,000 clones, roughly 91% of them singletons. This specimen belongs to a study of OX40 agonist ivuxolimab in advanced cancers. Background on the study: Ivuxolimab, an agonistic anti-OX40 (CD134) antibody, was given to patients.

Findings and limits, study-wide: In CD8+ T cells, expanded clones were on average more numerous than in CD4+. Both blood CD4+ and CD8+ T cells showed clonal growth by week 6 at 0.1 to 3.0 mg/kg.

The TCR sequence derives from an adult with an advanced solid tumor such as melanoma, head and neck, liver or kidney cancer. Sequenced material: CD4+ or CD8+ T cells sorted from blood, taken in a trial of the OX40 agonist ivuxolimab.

The CDR3 here is CASSFSGVVNEKLFF. In nucleotides, the CDR3 is TGTGCCAGCAGTTTTTCAGGAGTAGTTAATGAAAAACTGTTTTTT. The gene calls are TRBV27 and TRBJ1-4; D is uncertain. The CDR3 sequence is 15 residues long. Between the trimmed V and J ends, which lost 3 bases and 4 bases, there was a span of 12 bases. From germline, CDR1 is MNHEY and CDR2 SMNVEV (reference sequence).